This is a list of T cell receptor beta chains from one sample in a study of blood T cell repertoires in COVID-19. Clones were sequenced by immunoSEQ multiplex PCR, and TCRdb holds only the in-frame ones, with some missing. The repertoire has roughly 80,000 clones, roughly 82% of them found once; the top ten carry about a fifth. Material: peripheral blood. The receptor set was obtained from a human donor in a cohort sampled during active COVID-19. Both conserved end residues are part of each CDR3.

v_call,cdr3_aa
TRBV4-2,CASSQGGSTNEQFF
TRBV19,CASSLGQGYEQYF
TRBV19,CASSIGAAYNEQFF
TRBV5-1,CASSLGTGEYNEQFF
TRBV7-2,CASSSTGGYGYTF
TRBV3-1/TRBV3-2,CASSQDVTPGQPQHF
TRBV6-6,CASSYRSGRETQYF
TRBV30,CAWRRGNTEAFF
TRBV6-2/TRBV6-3,CASSYGRLAGFSTGELFF
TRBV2,CASSESTMNTEAFF
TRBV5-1,CASSLRQVNTGELFF
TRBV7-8,CASSLASRGWGYTF
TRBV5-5,CASSDQTSGTYEQYF
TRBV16,CASSQLTGGASGELFF
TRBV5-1,CASFMGGSTDTQYF
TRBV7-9,CASSLGQGADEQFF
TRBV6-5,CASSYLQGAGYTF
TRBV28,CASSPIIGTLSLTTLAQETQYF
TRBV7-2,CASSARQGAHEQYF
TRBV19,CASSRTQGARTEAFF
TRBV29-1,CSVQPGQGLISGNTIYF
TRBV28,CASSPFGTSGNTDTQYF
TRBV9,CASSLRTGVGEKLFF
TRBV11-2,CASSSYGGGLVIHEQYF
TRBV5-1,CASSTQQGARYEQYF
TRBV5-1,CASTHGTSGRQETQYF
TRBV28,CASSSPGTGGYEQYF
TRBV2,CASSEGPRVKVNTEAFF
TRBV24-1,CATSDQTGSYNEQFF
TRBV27,CASIWSTGETQYF
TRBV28,CASGGTTVYGYTF
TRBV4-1,CASSQDRTRGQPQHF
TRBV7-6,CASSQGLAANTGELFF